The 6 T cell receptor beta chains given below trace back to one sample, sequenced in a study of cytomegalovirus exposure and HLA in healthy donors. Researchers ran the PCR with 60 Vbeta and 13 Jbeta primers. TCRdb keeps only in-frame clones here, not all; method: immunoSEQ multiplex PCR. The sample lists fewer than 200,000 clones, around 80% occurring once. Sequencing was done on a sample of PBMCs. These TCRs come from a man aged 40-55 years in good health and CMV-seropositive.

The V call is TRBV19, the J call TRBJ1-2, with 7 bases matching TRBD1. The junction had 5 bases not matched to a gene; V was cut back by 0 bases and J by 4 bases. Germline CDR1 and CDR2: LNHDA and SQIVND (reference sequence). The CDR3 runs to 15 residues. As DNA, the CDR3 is TGTGCCAGTAGTATAGACCCGACAGGGACCTATGGCTACACCTTC. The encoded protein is CASSIDPTGTYGYTF.

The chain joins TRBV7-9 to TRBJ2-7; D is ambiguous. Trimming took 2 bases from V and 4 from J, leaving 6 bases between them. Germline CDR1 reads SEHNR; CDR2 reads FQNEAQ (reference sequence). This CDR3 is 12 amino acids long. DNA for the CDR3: TGTGCCAGCAGCTTATCCATGTACGAGCAGTACTTC. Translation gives CASSLSMYEQYF.

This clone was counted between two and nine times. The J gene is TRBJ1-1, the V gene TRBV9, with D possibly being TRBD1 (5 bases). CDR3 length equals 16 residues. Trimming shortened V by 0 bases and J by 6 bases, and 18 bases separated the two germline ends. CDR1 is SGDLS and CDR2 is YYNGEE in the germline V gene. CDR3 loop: CASSVDPSYTGAEAFF. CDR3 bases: TGTGCCAGCAGCGTAGACCCCTCATACACAGGAGCTGAAGCTTTCTTT. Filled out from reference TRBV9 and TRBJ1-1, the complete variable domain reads DSGVTQTPKHLITATGQRVTLRCSPRSGDLSVYWYQQSLDQGLQFLIQYYNGEERAKGNILERFSAQQFPDLHSELNLSSLELGDSALYFCASSVDPSYTGAEAFFGQGTRLTVV.

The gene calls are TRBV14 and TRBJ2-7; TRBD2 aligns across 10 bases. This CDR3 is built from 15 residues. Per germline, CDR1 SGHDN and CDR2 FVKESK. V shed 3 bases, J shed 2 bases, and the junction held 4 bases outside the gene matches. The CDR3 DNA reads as TGTGCCAGCAGCCAGGGACTAGCGCCTACCTACGAGCAGTACTTC. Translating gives CASSQGLAPTYEQYF.

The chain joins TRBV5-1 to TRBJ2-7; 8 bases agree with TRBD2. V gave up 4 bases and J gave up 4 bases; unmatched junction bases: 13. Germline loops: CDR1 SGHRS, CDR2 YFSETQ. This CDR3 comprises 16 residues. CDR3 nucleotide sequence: TGCGCCAGCAGCCGGGGGGGAACCGGGACTATATACGAGCAGTACTTC. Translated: CASSRGGTGTIYEQYF.

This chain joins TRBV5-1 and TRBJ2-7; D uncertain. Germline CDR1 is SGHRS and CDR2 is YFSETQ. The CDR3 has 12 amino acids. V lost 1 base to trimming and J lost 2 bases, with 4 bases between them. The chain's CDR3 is CASSLRPYEQYF. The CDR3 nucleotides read TGCGCCAGCAGCTTGCGTCCCTACGAGCAGTACTTC.